These T cell receptor beta chains were read from a single sample in a study of spatial heterogeneity in lung cancer. Each CDR3 protein gets one entry after TCRdb re-called the 5' RACE reads with MiXCR. This sample yields fewer than 15,000 distinct CDR3 sequences, of which approximately 4% are seen a single time; roughly 45% belongs to the top ten. The sequencing used PBMCs, collected at surgery. Receptors were obtained from a male donor with early-stage non-small cell lung cancer. Both conserved end residues are part of each CDR3. The D gene is left open where the match is weak. The size entry is marked missing in some rows and otherwise reads once, few, many or a size class.

clone_size d_call j_call v_call cdr3_nt cdr3_aa
many TRBD2 TRBJ2-2 TRBV20-1 TGCAGTGCCCCTAGGTCGGGAGGTAACACCGGGGAGCTGTTTTTT CSAPRSGGNTGELFF
many . TRBJ2-6 TRBV28 TGTGCCAGCAGTTTAGCGGCCGTCTCTGGGGCCAACGTCCTGACTTTC CASSLAAVSGANVLTF
many TRBD2 TRBJ2-1 TRBV27 TGTGCCAGCACCCGGGGACTAGCGGGAGGGGACCGCTTAAGGGATGAGCAGTTCTTC CASTRGLAGGDRLRDEQFF
many . TRBJ1-1 TRBV9 TGTGCCAGCAGCGTAAACTGGGGGCGCGACACTGAAGCTTTCTTT CASSVNWGRDTEAFF
many . TRBJ2-5 TRBV6-5 TGTGCCAGCAGTTACGGCGGGAAAGAGACCCAGTACTTC CASSYGGKETQYF
hyperexpanded . TRBJ2-7 TRBV6-5 TGTGCCAGCAGTTATACTATTCTCGGATACGAGCAGTACTTC CASSYTILGYEQYF
few . TRBJ2-7 TRBV2 TGTGCCAGCAGTGAAGGTCCCGACTACGAGCAGTACTTC CASSEGPDYEQYF
. . TRBJ2-7 TRBV15 TGTGCCACCAGCAGAGATCGAGACTCCCCCCACGAGCAGTACTTC CATSRDRDSPHEQYF
many TRBD2 TRBJ2-7 TRBV5-1 TGCGCCAGCAGCCCCCGACTAGCGATCGAGCAGTACTTC CASSPRLAIEQYF
many . TRBJ2-1 TRBV20-1 TGCAGCCCCAGATCATCTACCTACAATGAGCAGTTCTTC CSPRSSTYNEQFF
many . TRBJ2-6 TRBV6-2/TRBV6-3 TGTGCCAGCAGTTATTCAGGTTCCCATACTGGGGCCAACGTCCTGACTTTC CASSYSGSHTGANVLTF
many . TRBJ2-2 TRBV18 TGTGCCAGCTCACCAGGTACAGGCACCACCGGGGAGCTGTTTTTT CASSPGTGTTGELFF
many TRBD2 TRBJ2-7 TRBV20-1 TGCAGTGCTACAGCTCTAGCGGGAGGACCGTCCTACGAGCAGTACTTC CSATALAGGPSYEQYF
many . TRBJ2-7 TRBV20-1 TGCAGTGCTATCCCGTCCGTGGTTAGAGCGTACGAGCAGTACTTC CSAIPSVVRAYEQYF
many . TRBJ2-5 TRBV6-1 TGTGCCAGCAGTGAAGAAGGGGTCAGCCCAGGGACCCAGTACTTC CASSEEGVSPGTQYF
many TRBD1 TRBJ1-5 TRBV12-3/TRBV12-4 TGTGCCAGCAATCGTCAAACAGGGGGCCCTCAGCCCCAGCATTTT CASNRQTGGPQPQHF
many TRBD1 TRBJ1-1 TRBV7-9 TGTGCCAGCAGCCCCGGACAGGGGAGCACTGAAGCTTTCTTT CASSPGQGSTEAFF
. TRBD1 TRBJ2-7 TRBV20-1 TGCAGTGCGACAGGGGGGAAGTACGAGCAGTACTTC CSATGGKYEQYF
few . TRBJ2-5 TRBV28 TGTGCCAGCAGTTTGGGGGTCGGGGGCCAAGAGACCCAGTACTTC CASSLGVGGQETQYF
many TRBD2 TRBJ2-3 TRBV30 TGTGCCGGCCGGACTAGCGGGAGCAATACGCAGTATTTT CAGRTSGSNTQYF
many . TRBJ2-5 TRBV18 TGTGCCAGCTCGGGACGGTCGGGCAACAATCCGACCCAGTACTTC CASSGRSGNNPTQYF
many . TRBJ2-6 TRBV5-1 TGCGCCAGCAGCTTGTCGGCTGGGGCCAACGTCCTGACTTTC CASSLSAGANVLTF
many TRBD1 TRBJ1-1 TRBV5-4 TGTGCCAGCAGCCAGGGACAGGGCGGGACTGAAGCTTTCTTT CASSQGQGGTEAFF
many TRBD1 TRBJ2-5 TRBV28 TGTGCCAGCAGTCTACAGGGGGCAGAGACCCAGTACTTC CASSLQGAETQYF
. . TRBJ1-1 TRBV7-9 TGTGCCAGCAGCTTATTGGGAGCTGGGGACACTGAAGCTTTCTTT CASSLLGAGDTEAFF
many TRBD1 TRBJ2-7 TRBV28 TGTGCCAGCAGTTTGACAGGGGAAGTGAATGAGCAGTACTTC CASSLTGEVNEQYF
many . TRBJ2-7 TRBV5-4 TGTGCCAGCAGTTCCGGAGAAACTTACGAGCAGTACTTC CASSSGETYEQYF
many TRBD1 TRBJ2-7 TRBV19 TGTGCCAGTAGTAACTGGGACAGCTACGAGCAGTACTTC CASSNWDSYEQYF
many . TRBJ2-1 TRBV6-1 TGTGCCAGCAGTGGCCTAGGCGGCTACAATGAGCAGTTCTTC CASSGLGGYNEQFF
many . TRBJ2-7 TRBV28 TGTGCCAGCAGTGCCCGGTACGAGCAGTACTTC CASSARYEQYF
many TRBD1 TRBJ2-5 TRBV12-3/TRBV12-4 TGTGCCAGCAGTAAGACAGGGCGAGAGACCCAGTACTTC CASSKTGRETQYF
many TRBD1 TRBJ2-5 TRBV6-2/TRBV6-3 TGTGCCAGCGCCCACCGGGACAGGGGGCGGGAGACCCAGTACTTC CASAHRDRGRETQYF
many . TRBJ2-3 TRBV29-1 TGCAGCGTTGCGACCAGGTTCACAGATACGCAGTATTTT CSVATRFTDTQYF
many . TRBJ1-1 TRBV5-4 TGTGCCAGCAGCCCGGGACCAACGAACACTGAAGCTTTCTTT CASSPGPTNTEAFF
many TRBD1 TRBJ2-7 TRBV6-1 TGTGCCAGCAGTAACTACGACAGGGGCGGCTACGAGCAGTACTTC CASSNYDRGGYEQYF
many . TRBJ2-6 TRBV4-3 TGCGCCAGCAGCCAAGCGGGCTCTGGGGCCAACGTCCTGACTTTC CASSQAGSGANVLTF
medium-sized . TRBJ2-7 TRBV4-1 TGCGCCAGCAGCCAAGATACGGCCCCCCGGGGGCAGTACTTC CASSQDTAPRGQYF
many . TRBJ1-5 TRBV20-1 TGCAGTGCTAGAGATCGGGGGGCAGGTCAGCCCCAGCATTTT CSARDRGAGQPQHF
few TRBD1 TRBJ1-3 TRBV7-9 TGTGCCAGCAGCTGGGACAGGGGTAACACCATATATTTT CASSWDRGNTIYF
many TRBD2 TRBJ2-7 TRBV20-1 TGCAGTGCCATAGAGACTAGCGGGGTTCACGAGCAGTACTTC CSAIETSGVHEQYF
many . TRBJ2-7 TRBV27 TGTGCCAGCAGTTTGGCGTCGGGGACCTACGAGCAGTACTTC CASSLASGTYEQYF
many TRBD2 TRBJ2-1 TRBV24-1 TGTGCCACCTCCAGAGGGCTAGCGGGCCGCTACAATGAGCAGTTCTTC CATSRGLAGRYNEQFF
many . TRBJ2-1 TRBV7-9 TGTGCCAGCAGCGCAAATTCGGACGCCCGAGGGGATGAGCAGTTCTTC CASSANSDARGDEQFF
few . TRBJ1-1 TRBV6-2/TRBV6-3 TGTGCCAGCAGTTACGTTGAGGGCACTGAAGCTTTCTTT CASSYVEGTEAFF
. . TRBJ2-2 TRBV3-1 TGTGCCAGCAGCCAAAACACCGGGGAGCTGTTTTTT CASSQNTGELFF
many . TRBJ1-6 TRBV27 TGTGCCAGCAGTTTACCCCCTGGCGGCACGTATAATTCACCCCTCCACTTT CASSLPPGGTYNSPLHF
many . TRBJ1-5 TRBV28 TGTGCCAGCAGTCCCGTCAATCAGCCCCAGCATTTT CASSPVNQPQHF
many TRBD1 TRBJ2-1 TRBV20-1 TGCAGTGCCCCCGACAGGGTAGGCAATGAGCAGTTCTTC CSAPDRVGNEQFF
many TRBD2 TRBJ2-1 TRBV5-4 TGTGCCAGCAGCTCCGGACTAGCGGGGGGCTTCAATGAGCAGTTCTTC CASSSGLAGGFNEQFF
. . TRBJ1-5 TRBV2 TGTGCCAGCAAGCGGGGGGCGGGCAATCAGCCCCAGCATTTT CASKRGAGNQPQHF
many TRBD1 TRBJ2-3 TRBV24-1 TGTGCCACCTCCGGGACAGGGGCGCAAGATACGCAGTATTTT CATSGTGAQDTQYF
many . TRBJ1-1 TRBV2 TGTGCCAGCAATATTGGAGCCCCGAACACTGAAGCTTTCTTT CASNIGAPNTEAFF